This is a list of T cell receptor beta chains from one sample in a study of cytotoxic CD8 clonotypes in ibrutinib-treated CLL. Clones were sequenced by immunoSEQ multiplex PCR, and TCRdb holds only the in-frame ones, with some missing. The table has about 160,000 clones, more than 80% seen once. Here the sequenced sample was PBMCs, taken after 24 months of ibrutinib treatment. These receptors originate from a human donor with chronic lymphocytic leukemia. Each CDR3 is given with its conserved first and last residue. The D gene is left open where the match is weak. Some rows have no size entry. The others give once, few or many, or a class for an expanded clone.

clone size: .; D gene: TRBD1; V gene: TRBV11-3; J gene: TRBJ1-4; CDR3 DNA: TGTGCCAGCAGCAGACAGGACAGGGAAAGGCGAGGAGAAAAACTGTTTTTT; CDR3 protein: CASSRQDRERRGEKLFF
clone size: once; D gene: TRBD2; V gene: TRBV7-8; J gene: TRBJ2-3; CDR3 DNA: TGTGCCAGCAGCTTTTTAGACGGGGGGAGCACAGATACGCAGTATTTT; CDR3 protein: CASSFLDGGSTDTQYF
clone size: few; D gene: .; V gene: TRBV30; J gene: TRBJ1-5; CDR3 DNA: TGTGCCTGGAGCGCAGACAGTCATAGCAATCAGCCCCAGCATTTT; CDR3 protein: CAWSADSHSNQPQHF
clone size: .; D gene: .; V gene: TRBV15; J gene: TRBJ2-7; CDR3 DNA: TGTGCCACCAGCAGAGAGAGGACCTACGAGCAGTACTTC; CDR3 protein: CATSRERTYEQYF
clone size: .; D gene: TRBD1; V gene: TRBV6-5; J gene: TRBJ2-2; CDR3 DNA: TGTGCCAGCAGCCCGGGACAGCGGACCGGGGAGCTGTTTTTT; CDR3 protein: CASSPGQRTGELFF
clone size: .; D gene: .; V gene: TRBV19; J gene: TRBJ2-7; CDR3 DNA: TGTGCCAGTAGTACAACGGGGGGCCGGGACGAGCAGTACTTC; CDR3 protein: CASSTTGGRDEQYF
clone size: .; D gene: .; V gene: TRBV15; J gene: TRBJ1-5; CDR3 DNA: TGTGCCACCAGCAAAAGCCCGGGGTTGAGCAATCAGCCCCAGCATTTT; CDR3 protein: CATSKSPGLSNQPQHF
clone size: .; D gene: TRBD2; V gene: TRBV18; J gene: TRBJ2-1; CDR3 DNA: TGTGCCAGCTCACCAGTAGCGGGGGGGCCCCGCTCCTACAATGAGCAGTTCTTC; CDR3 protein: CASSPVAGGPRSYNEQFF
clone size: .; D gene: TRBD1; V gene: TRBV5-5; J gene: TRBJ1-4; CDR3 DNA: TGTGCCAGCACCACGCGACCCAACTATTACAGGGGGCCCGATGAAAAACTGTTTTTT; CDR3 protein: CASTTRPNYYRGPDEKLFF
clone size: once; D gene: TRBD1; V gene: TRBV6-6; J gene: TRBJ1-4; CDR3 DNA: TGTGCCAGCAGTTACAGGGGGCTTTCTAATGAAAAACTGTTTTTT; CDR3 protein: CASSYRGLSNEKLFF
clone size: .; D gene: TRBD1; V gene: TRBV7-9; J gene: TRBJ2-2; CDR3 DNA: TGTGCCAGCAGCTTAGGACAGGGGGGCGACGGGGAGCTGTTTTTT; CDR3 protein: CASSLGQGGDGELFF
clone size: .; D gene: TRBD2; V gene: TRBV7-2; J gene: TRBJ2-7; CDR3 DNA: TGTGCCAGCAGTTTACAGCGGGGCTTGGGGGAGCAGTACTTC; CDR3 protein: CASSLQRGLGEQYF
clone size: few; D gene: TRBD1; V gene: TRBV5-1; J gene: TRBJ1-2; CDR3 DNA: TGCGCCAGCAGCCTCACCGGGACAGAGCTCTATGGCTACACCTTC; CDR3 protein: CASSLTGTELYGYTF
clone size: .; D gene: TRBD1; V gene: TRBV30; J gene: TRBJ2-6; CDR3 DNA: TGTGCCTGCGTGAGGGGGCCTGGGGCCAACGTCCTGACTTTC; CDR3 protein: CACVRGPGANVLTF
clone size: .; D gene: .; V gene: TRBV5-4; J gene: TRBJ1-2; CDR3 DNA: TGTGCCAGCAGCTTGGCCGTGGGGATGGATGGCTACACCTTC; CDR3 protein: CASSLAVGMDGYTF
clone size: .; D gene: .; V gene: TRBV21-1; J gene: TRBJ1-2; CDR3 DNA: TGTGCCAGCAGCAAACGGACAGATAACTATGGCTACACCTTC; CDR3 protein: CASSKRTDNYGYTF
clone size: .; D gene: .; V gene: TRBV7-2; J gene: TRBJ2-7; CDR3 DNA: TGTGCCAGCAGCTTACTGGGCTACGAGCAGTACTTC; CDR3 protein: CASSLLGYEQYF
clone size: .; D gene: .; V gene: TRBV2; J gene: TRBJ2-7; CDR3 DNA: TGTGCCAGCAGTGAAGCGCTTAGGCAGGGGGGAATCGAGCAGTACTTC; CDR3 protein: CASSEALRQGGIEQYF
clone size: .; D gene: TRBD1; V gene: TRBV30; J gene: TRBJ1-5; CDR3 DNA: TGTGCCTGGAGGGGGACAGGGTTCACTTATCAGCCCCAGCATTTT; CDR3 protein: CAWRGTGFTYQPQHF
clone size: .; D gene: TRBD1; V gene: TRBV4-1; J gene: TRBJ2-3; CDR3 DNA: TGCGCCAGCAGCCAGCCCGGGACAGGGGGCACAGATACGCAGTATTTT; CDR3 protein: CASSQPGTGGTDTQYF
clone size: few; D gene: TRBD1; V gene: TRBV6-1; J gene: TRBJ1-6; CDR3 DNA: TGTGCCAGCAGTGAAGCGAGGAGGGACAGGGACCGGCCCCTCCACTTT; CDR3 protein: CASSEARRDRDRPLHF
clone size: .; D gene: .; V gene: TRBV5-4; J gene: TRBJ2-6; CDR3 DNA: TGTGCCAGCAGCGGGGGGGCAGATGGGGCCAACGTCCTGACTTTC; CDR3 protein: CASSGGADGANVLTF